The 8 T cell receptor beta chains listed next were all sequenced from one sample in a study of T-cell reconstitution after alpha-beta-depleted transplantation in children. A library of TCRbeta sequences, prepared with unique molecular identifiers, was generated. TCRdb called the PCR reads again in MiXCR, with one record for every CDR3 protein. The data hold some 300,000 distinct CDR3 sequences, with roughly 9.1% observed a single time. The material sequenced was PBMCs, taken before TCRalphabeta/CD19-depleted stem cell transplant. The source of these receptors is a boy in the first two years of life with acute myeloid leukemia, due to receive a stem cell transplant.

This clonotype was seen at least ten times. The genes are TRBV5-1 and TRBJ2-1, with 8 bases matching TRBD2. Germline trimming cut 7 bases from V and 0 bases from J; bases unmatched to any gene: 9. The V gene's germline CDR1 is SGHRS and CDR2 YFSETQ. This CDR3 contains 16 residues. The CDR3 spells CASAPTSVSSYNEQFF. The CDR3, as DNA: TGCGCCAGCGCCCCGACTAGCGTTAGCTCCTACAATGAGCAGTTCTTC.

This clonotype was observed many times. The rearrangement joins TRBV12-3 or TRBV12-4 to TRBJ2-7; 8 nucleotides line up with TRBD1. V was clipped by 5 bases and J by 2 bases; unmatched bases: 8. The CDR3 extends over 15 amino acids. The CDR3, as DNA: TGTGCCAGCAGTGTTGGGACAGGAGTTCCCTACGAGCAGTACTTC. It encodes CASSVGTGVPYEQYF.

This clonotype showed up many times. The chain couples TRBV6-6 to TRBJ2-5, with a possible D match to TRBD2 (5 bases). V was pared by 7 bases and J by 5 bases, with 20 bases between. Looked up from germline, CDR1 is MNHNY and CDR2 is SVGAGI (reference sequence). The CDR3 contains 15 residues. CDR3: CASIRYEGRAETQYF. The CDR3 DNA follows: TGTGCCAGCATTCGATACGAGGGCCGCGCGGAGACCCAGTACTTC.

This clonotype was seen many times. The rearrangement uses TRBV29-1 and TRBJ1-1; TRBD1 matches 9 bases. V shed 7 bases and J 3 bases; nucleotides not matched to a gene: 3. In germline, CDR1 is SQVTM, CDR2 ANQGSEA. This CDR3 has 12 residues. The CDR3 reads CSGRQGDTEAFF. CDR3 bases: TGCAGCGGCAGACAGGGGGACACTGAAGCTTTCTTT.

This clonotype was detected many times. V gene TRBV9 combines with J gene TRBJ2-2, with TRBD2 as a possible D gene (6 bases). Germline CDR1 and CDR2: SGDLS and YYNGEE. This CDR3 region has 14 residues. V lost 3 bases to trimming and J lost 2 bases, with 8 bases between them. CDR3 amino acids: CASSAGLNTGELFF. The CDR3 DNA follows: TGTGCCAGCAGCGCGGGACTTAACACCGGGGAGCTGTTTTTT. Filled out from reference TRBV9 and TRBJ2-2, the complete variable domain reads DSGVTQTPKHLITATGQRVTLRCSPRSGDLSVYWYQQSLDQGLQFLIQYYNGEERAKGNILERFSAQQFPDLHSELNLSSLELGDSALYFCASSAGLNTGELFFGEGSRLTVL.

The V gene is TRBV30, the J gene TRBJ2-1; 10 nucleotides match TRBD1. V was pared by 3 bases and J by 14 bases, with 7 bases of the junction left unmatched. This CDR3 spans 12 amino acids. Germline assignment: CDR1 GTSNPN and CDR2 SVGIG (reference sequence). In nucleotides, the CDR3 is TGTGCCTGGAGCCCCACCGGGACAGGGGAGTTCTTC. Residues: CAWSPTGTGEFF.

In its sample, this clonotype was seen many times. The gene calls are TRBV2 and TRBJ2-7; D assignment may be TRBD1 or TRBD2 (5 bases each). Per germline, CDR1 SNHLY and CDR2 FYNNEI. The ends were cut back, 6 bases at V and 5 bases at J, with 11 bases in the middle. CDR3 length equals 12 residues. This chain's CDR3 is CASRYRDHEQYF. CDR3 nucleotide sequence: TGTGCCAGCAGGTACCGGGACCACGAGCAGTACTTC.

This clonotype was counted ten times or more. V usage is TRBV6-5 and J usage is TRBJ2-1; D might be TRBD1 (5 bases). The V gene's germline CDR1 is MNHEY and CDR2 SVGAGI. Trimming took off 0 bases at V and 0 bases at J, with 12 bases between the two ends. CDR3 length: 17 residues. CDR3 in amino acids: CASSYSGPQGSYNEQFF. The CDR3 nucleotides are TGTGCCAGCAGTTACTCGGGCCCCCAGGGCTCCTACAATGAGCAGTTCTTC.